This T cell receptor beta chain is drawn from a study of blood T cell repertoires in COVID-19. Study overall: COVID-19 samples from acute and convalescent phases originated in the United States, Italy and Spain. PBMCs, B-cell-depleted T cells, or T cells were the source of the cDNA or gDNA that made up the material.

The study drew participants aged 18 to 89 years from some 25 US areas. Per the authors' pipeline: Amplification of reference gene primers provided the estimated nucleated cell counts. The table came from immunoSEQ multiplex PCR; TCRdb's copy has only in-frame clones and leaves some out. Clone size and the V and J calls come from that table; the DNA yielded D and trimming. The table has just over 300,000 clones, 89% seen once. CDR3 length equals 13 residues. V lost 2 bases and J lost 2, with 7 bases in between. Germline values: CDR1 SNHLY, CDR2 FYNNEI. The source is a woman aged 40 to 49 who had recovered from COVID-19. This chain uses TRBV2 with TRBJ2-7; D might be TRBD2 (5 bases). Sequencing input: PBMCs or T cells enriched from blood (not recorded which). The CDR3 bases are TGTGCCAGCAGTGAATTGACTACCTACGAGCAGTACTTC. Translation gives CASSELTTYEQYF.